This T cell receptor (beta chain) is drawn from a study of OX40 agonist ivuxolimab in advanced cancers. Study conclusions and caveats: Averaged across samples, CD8+ T cells carried more expanded clones than CD4+ did. Normalized T-cell clonal expansion was also low in a subset of nonresponders.

Germline V gene data show CDR1 as SGHNT and CDR2 as YYREEE (reference sequence). The CDR3 has 16 residues. J gave up 4 bases and V 0 bases, and 10 bases lay outside the gene matches. Using immunoSEQ multiplex PCR, the repertoire was profiled, and TCRdb retains in-frame clones only, with some absent. This sample has 50,000 to 65,000 clones, with approximately 88% found just once. As to this clone: Its antigen is still unknown.

The sequencing here drew on CD4+ or CD8+ T cells sorted from blood, taken in a trial of the OX40 agonist ivuxolimab. The chain has TRBV5-4 and TRBJ2-7, with 7 bases aligning to TRBD2. This receptor was obtained from an adult with an advanced solid tumor such as melanoma, head and neck, liver or kidney cancer. The CDR3 bases are TGTGCCAGCAGCTTGGGGGGGAGGGCCGTTGGGTACGAGCAGTACGTC. Protein product: CASSLGGRAVGYEQYV.